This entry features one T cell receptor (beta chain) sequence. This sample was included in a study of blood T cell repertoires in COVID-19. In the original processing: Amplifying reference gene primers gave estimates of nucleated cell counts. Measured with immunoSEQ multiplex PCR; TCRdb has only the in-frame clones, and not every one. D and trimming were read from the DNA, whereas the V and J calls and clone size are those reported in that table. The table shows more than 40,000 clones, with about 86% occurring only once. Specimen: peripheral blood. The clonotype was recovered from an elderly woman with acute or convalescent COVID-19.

The CDR3 sequence is CASRTPGVTEAFF. The CDR3 nucleotides are TGTGCCAGCAGGACCCCGGGGGTCACTGAAGCTTTCTTT. The genes are TRBV7-6 and TRBJ1-1; D possibly corresponds to TRBD1 (5 bases). Germline V gene sequence: CDR1 SGHVS, CDR2 FNYEAQ. The CDR3 is 13 amino acids. The ends were cut back, 6 bases at V and 4 bases at J, with 12 bases in the middle. Full variable domain (remainder filled in from reference TRBV7-6 and TRBJ1-1): GAGVSQSPRYKVTKRGQDVALRCDPISGHVSLYWYRQALGQGPEFLTYFNYEAQQDKSGLPNDRFSAERPEGSISTLTIQRTEQRDSAMYRCASRTPGVTEAFFGQGTRLTVV.